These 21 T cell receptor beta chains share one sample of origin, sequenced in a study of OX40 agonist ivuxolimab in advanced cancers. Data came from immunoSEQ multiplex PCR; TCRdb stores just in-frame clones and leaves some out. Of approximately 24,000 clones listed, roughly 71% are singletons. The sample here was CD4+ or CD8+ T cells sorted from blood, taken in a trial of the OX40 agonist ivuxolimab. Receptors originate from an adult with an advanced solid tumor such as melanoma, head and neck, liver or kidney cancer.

The CDR3 is CASRVLAGEGSEQFF. CDR3 DNA sequence: TGTGCCAGCAGGGTTCTCGCGGGAGAGGGGAGTGAGCAGTTCTTC. This chain connects TRBV7-2 to TRBJ2-1; TRBD2 agrees at 7 bases. J was trimmed by 9 bases and V by 6 bases; bases with no gene match: 14. Germline CDR1 reads SGHTA; CDR2 reads FQGNSA. The CDR3 totals 15 residues.

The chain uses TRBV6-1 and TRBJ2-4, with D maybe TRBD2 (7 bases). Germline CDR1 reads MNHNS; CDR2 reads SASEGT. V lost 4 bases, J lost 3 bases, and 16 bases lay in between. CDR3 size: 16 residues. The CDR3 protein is CASSGGGGARKNIQYF. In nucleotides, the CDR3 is TGTGCCAGCAGTGGAGGAGGGGGGGCCCGCAAAAACATTCAGTACTTC.

CDR3 in amino acids: CASSLAPSGGEGAKLFF. The CDR3 DNA is TGTGCCAGCAGCTTAGCGCCGAGTGGAGGGGAGGGGGCAAAACTGTTTTTT. The chain employs TRBV7-6 and TRBJ1-4; 7 nucleotides match TRBD1. This CDR3 is built from 17 residues. J lost 10 bases, V lost 0 bases, and 14 bases had no gene match. The germline gives CDR1 SGHVS, CDR2 FNYEAQ.

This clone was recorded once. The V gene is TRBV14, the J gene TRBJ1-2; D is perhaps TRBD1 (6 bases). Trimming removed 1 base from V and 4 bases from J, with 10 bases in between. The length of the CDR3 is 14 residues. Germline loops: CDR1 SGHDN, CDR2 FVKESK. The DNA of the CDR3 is TGTGCCAGCAGCCAAGTTACAGGGCCCTATGGCTACACCTTC. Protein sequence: CASSQVTGPYGYTF.

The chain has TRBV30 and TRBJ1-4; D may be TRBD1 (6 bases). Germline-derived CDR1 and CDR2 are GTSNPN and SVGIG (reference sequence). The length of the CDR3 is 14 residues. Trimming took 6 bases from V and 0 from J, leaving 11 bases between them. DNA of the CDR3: TGTGCCTGCACACGGACAGCAACTAATGAAAAACTGTTTTTT. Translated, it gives CACTRTATNEKLFF.

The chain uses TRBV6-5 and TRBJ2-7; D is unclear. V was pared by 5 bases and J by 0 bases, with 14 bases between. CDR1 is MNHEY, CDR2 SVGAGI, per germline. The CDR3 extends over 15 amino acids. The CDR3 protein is CASSHLKTRSYEQYF. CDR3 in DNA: TGTGCCAGCAGTCACCTCAAGACTCGCTCCTACGAGCAGTACTTC.

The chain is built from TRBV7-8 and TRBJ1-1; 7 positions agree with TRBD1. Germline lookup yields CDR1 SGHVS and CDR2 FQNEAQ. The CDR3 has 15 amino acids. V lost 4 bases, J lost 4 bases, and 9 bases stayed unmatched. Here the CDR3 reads CASSSREGTVTEAFF. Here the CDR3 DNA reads TGTGCCAGCAGCTCGAGGGAAGGGACAGTCACTGAAGCTTTCTTT.

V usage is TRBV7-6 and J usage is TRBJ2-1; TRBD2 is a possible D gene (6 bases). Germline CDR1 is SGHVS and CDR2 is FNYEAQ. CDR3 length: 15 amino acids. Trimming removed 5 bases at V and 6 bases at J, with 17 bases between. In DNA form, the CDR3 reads TGTGCCAGCAGCCAATGGGGGGAGAAGGGCAATGAGCAGTTCTTC. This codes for CASSQWGEKGNEQFF.

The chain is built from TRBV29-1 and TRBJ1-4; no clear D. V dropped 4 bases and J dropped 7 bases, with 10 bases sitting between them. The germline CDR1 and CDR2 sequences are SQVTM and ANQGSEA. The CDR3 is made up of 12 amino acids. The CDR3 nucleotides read TGCAGCGTTGTGACGGAAGGTGAAAAACTGTTTTTT. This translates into CSVVTEGEKLFF.

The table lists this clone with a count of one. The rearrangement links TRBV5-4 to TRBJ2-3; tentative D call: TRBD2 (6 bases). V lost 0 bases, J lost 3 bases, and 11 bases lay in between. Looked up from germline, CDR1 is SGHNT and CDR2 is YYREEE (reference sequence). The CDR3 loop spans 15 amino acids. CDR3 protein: CASSLDGGKTDTQYF. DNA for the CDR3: TGTGCCAGCAGCTTGGACGGGGGTAAGACAGATACGCAGTATTTT.

The CDR3 spells CASSGQTGPYSNQPQHF. The CDR3 region has the DNA TGTGCCAGCAGTGGACAGACAGGGCCTTATAGCAATCAGCCCCAGCATTTT. The gene calls are TRBV6-1 and TRBJ1-5; 7 nucleotides agree with TRBD1. The CDR3 spans 17 residues. V shed 4 bases, J shed 0 bases, and the junction held 9 bases outside the gene matches. Germline CDR1 is MNHNS and CDR2 is SASEGT.

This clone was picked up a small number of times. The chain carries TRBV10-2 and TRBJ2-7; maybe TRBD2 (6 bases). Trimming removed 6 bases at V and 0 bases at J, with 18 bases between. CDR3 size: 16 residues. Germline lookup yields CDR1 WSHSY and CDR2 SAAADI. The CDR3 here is CASREGGAGSSYEQYF. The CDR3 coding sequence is TGCGCCAGCAGGGAGGGCGGGGCGGGGAGCTCCTACGAGCAGTACTTC.

The CDR3 DNA is TGTGCCAGCACCCTGGGTCTAAACACGAATGAGCAGTTCTTC. Amino acids: CASTLGLNTNEQFF. This chain links TRBV6-5 with TRBJ2-1; D is unclear. This CDR3 contains 14 residues. Trimming shortened V by 7 bases and J by 7 bases, and 17 bases separated the two germline ends. Germline loops: CDR1 MNHEY, CDR2 SVGAGI.

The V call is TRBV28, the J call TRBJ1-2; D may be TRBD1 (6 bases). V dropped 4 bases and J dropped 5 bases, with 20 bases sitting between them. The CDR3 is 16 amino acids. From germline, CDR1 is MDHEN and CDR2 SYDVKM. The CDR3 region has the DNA TGTGCCAGCAGTTCCCTGCGACAGGCCGGGATTTATGGCTACACCTTC. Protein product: CASSSLRQAGIYGYTF.

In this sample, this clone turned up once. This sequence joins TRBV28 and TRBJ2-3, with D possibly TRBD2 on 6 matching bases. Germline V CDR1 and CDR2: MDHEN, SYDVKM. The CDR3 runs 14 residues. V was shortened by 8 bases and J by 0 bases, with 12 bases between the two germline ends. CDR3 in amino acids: CASGRRGSTDTQYF. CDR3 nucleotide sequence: TGTGCCAGCGGGCGGCGGGGCAGCACAGATACGCAGTATTTT.

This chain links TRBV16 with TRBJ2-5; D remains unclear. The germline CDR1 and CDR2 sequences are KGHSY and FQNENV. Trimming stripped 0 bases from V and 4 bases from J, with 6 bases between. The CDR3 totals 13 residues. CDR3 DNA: TGTGCCAGCAGCCAATCAGCCCCAGAGACCCAGTACTTC. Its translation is CASSQSAPETQYF.

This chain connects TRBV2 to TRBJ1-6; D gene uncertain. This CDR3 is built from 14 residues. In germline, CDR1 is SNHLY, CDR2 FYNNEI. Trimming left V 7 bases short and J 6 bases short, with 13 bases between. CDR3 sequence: CASIRDASNSPLHF. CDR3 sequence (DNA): TGTGCCAGCATTAGAGATGCCAGTAATTCACCCCTCCACTTT.

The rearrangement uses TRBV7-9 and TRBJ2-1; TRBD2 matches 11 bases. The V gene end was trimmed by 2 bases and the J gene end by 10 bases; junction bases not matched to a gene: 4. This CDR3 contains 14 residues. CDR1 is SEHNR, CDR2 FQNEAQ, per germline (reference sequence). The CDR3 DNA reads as TGTGCCAGCAGCTTATTACTAGCGGGAGAAGAGCAGTTCTTC. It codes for CASSLLLAGEEQFF. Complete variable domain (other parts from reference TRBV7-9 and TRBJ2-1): DTGVSQNPRHKITKRGQNVTFRCDPISEHNRLYWYRQTLGQGPEFLTYFQNEAQLEKSRLLSDRFSAERPKGSFSTLEIQRTEQGDSAMYLCASSLLLAGEEQFFGPGTRLTVL.

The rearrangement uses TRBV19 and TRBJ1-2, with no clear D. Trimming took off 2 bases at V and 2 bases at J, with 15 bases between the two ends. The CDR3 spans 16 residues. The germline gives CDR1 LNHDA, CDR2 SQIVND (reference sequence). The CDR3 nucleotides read TGTGCCAGTAGTATACCCCGGCAGACTGAGAACTATGGCTACACCTTC. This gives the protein CASSIPRQTENYGYTF.

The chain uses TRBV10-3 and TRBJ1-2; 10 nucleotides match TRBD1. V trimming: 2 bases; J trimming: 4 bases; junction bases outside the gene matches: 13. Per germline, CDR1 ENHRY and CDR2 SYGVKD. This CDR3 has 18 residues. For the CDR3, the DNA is TGTGCCATCAGTGAGCTAACCGGGACAGGGGAAAAAGGCTATGGCTACACCTTC. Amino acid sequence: CAISELTGTGEKGYGYTF.

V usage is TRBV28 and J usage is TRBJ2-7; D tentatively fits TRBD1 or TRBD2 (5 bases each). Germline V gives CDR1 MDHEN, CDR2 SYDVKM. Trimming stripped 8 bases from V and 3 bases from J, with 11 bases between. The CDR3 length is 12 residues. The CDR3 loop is CASWGRRYEQYF. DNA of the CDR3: TGTGCCAGCTGGGGACGGCGCTACGAGCAGTACTTC. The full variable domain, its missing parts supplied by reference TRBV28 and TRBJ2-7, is DVKVTQSSRYLVKRTGEKVFLECVQDMDHENMFWYRQDPGLGLRLIYFSYDVKMKEKGDIPEGYSVSREKKERFSLILESASTNQTSMYLCASWGRRYEQYFGPGTRLTVT.